The rows below give T cell receptor beta chains drawn from one sample of a study of regulatory T cells in long-lasting Graves disease. TCRdb independently ran MiXCR on the multiplex PCR reads; one entry per CDR3 protein. There are about 530,000 distinct CDR3 sequences in the sample; approximately 16% occur only once, and just under 25% lies in the top ten. This sample was also put to use in a study of T cells in Graves' hyperthyroidism and ophthalmopathy.

The sequences come from peripheral blood mononuclear cells (PBMCs), collected at new diagnosis, from a patient treated with antithyroid drugs. The source of these receptors is a woman aged 35 to 59 with Graves disease. Both conserved end residues are part of each CDR3. Fields, in order: J gene, V gene, CDR3 protein.

TRBJ1-2 | TRBV29-1 | CSVDSYGEANHGYTF
TRBJ1-2 | TRBV11-3 | CASSLGQGDYGYTF
TRBJ1-1 | TRBV7-9 | CASSWTANTEAFF
TRBJ1-2 | TRBV20-1 | CSARGRRQGAHGYTF
TRBJ1-6 | TRBV3-1 | CASSPGGQANSPLHF
TRBJ2-2 | TRBV15 | CATSRDMWQNTGELFF
TRBJ1-4 | TRBV4-2 | CASSPSAREKLFF
TRBJ1-5 | TRBV20-1 | CSARTGGSQQPQHF
TRBJ2-7 | TRBV11-3 | CASSLEPDPKVGYEQYF
TRBJ1-5 | TRBV30 | CAWSLGPGNQPQHF
TRBJ1-1 | TRBV10-2 | CATYDRHPNTEAFF
TRBJ2-5 | TRBV2 | CASSEGVVETQYF
TRBJ1-2 | TRBV30 | CAWSISGTGGCGYTF
TRBJ2-3 | TRBV7-3 | CASSYRVSSTDTQYF
TRBJ1-6 | TRBV6-2/TRBV6-3 | CASSSDSVYNSPLHF
TRBJ1-6 | TRBV6-1 | CASSRRVFPGISNSPLHF
TRBJ1-2 | TRBV3-1 | CASSDPGQANYGYTF
TRBJ2-7 | TRBV7-2 | CASSFRLRGEQYF
TRBJ1-1 | TRBV15 | CATSRVPKDTEAFF
TRBJ2-1 | TRBV5-1 | CASSVSGGGYNEQFF
TRBJ1-5 | TRBV12-5 | CASGRGTANQPQHF
TRBJ2-7 | TRBV28 | CASSSSDYEQYF
TRBJ2-4 | TRBV28 | CASSLNGGNIQYF
TRBJ1-2 | TRBV12-3/TRBV12-4 | CASSSGRSGYTF
TRBJ1-1 | TRBV12-3/TRBV12-4 | CASSPDWGNTEAFF
TRBJ2-1 | TRBV5-1 | CASSKDNGAGQFF
TRBJ1-2 | TRBV20-1 | CSAGQSLNYGYTF
TRBJ2-1 | TRBV18 | CASSPTGGNEQFF
TRBJ1-4 | TRBV20-1 | CSAGTVVNEKLFF
TRBJ2-7 | TRBV5-1 | CASQSSQGYEQYF
TRBJ1-6 | TRBV19 | CASSSADNLHF
TRBJ2-3 | TRBV19 | CASSIRLHFTDTQYF
TRBJ1-3 | TRBV12-3/TRBV12-4 | CASSRDGVGNTIYF
TRBJ1-5 | TRBV3-1 | CASSPRQAHQPQHF
TRBJ2-1 | TRBV6-2/TRBV6-3 | CASSEQMSSYNEQFF
TRBJ2-2 | TRBV19 | CATTDRGRLTGELFF
TRBJ2-1 | TRBV5-1 | CASSLEGTGYNEQFF
TRBJ1-2 | TRBV12-3/TRBV12-4 | CASSYQGYGYTF
TRBJ1-2 | TRBV6-1 | CASGEGGPPNYGYTF
TRBJ1-5 | TRBV5-1 | CASSEIGGSNQPQHF
TRBJ2-3 | TRBV11-2 | CASSLTVTSTDTQYF
TRBJ1-1 | TRBV6-1 | CASRATGFSTEAFF
TRBJ2-7 | TRBV28 | CASSPNPVGGTVYEQYF
TRBJ1-4 | TRBV7-2 | CASSAQGALEKLFF
TRBJ2-3 | TRBV7-9 | CASSLGNMGDTQYF
TRBJ1-2 | TRBV13 | CASSSHGTGNYGYTF